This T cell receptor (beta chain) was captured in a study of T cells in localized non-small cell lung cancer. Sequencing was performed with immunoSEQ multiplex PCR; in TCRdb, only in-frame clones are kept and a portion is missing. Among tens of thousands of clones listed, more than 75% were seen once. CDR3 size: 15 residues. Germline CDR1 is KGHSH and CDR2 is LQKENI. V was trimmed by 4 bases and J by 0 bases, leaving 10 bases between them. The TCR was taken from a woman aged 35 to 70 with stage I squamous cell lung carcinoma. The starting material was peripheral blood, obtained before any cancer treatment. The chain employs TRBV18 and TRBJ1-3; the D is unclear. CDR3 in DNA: TGTGCCAGCTCACTCGGGTCTCCCTCTGGAAACACCATATATTTT. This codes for CASSLGSPSGNTIYF.